The T cell receptor (beta chain) described here comes from a study of cytomegalovirus exposure and HLA in healthy donors. V was clipped by 7 bases and J by 1 base, with 16 bases between them. This CDR3 has 15 residues. CDR1 SNHLY and CDR2 FYNNEI come from the germline V gene. With 60 Vbeta and 13 Jbeta primers, the PCR was carried out. Assay used: immunoSEQ multiplex PCR; TCRdb lists only in-frame clones, some missing. The table lists about 170,000 clones, around 83% of them singletons. The clonotype originates from a man aged 25 to 40 in good health and CMV-seropositive. The J gene is TRBJ2-5, the V gene TRBV2, with D perhaps matching TRBD2 (5 bases). Sequencing was done on a sample of PBMCs. CDR3 region: CASKAQRSSQETQYF. CDR3 nucleotide sequence: TGTGCCAGCAAAGCCCAGCGGAGCTCCCAAGAGACCCAGTACTTC.